This TCR beta chain was obtained from a study of CD8 T cells in Susac syndrome. Overall study results and limits: The study acknowledged a relatively small number of individuals in its TCR sequencing and HLA analysis.

The CDR3 totals 16 residues. From germline, CDR1 is DFQATT and CDR2 SNEGSKA (reference sequence). V was pared by 2 bases and J by 1 base, with 6 bases of the junction left unmatched. As for this clonotype: Its antigen is not identified.

RNA amounts of about 0.5 to 1 ug underwent reverse transcription with random hexamers. Coverage of TCR beta CDR3 amplification by immunoSEQ multiplex PCR extended to 54 Vbeta and 13 Jbeta. TCRdb fed the immunoSEQ multiplex PCR reads into MiXCR, producing one record per CDR3 protein. The sample has under 70,000 distinct CDR3 sequences; around 95% are singletons. This chain connects TRBV20-1 to TRBJ2-2, with 8 bases that match TRBD1. The clonotype was recovered from a human donor with Susac syndrome. Material: CD8+ T cells from PBMCs. CDR3 coding DNA: TGCAGTGCTAGACTGGGGACAGGTTGGAACACCGGGGAGCTGTTTTTT. Its translation: CSARLGTGWNTGELFF.